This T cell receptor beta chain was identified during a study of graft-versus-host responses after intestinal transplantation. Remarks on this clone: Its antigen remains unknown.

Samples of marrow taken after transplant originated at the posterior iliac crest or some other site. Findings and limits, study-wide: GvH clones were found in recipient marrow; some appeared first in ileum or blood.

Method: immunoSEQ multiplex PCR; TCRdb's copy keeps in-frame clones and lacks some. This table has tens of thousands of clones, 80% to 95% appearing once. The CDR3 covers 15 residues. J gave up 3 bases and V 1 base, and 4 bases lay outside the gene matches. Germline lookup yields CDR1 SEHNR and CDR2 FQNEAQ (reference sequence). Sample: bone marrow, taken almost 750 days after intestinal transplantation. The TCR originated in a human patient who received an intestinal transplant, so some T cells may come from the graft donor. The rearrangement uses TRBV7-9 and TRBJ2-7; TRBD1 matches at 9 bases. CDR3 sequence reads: CASSLDRGLLYEQYF. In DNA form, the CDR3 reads TGTGCCAGCAGCTTAGACAGGGGGCTTCTCTACGAGCAGTACTTC.